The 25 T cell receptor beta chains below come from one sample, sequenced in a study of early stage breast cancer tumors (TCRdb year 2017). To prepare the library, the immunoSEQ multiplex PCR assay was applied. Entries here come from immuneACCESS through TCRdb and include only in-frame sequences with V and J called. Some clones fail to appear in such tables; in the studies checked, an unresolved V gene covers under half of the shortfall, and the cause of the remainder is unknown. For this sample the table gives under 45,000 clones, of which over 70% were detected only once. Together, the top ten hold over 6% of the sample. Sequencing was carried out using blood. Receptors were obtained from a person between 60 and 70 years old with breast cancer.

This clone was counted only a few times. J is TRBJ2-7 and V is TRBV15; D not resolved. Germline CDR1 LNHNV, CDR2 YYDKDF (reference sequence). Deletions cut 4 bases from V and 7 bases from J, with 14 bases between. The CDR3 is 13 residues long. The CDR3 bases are TGTGCCACCAGCACCCGGCCGGCCGGGGAGCAGTACTTC. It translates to CATSTRPAGEQYF.

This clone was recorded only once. CDR3 amino acids: CASSLGGNSYNEQFF. DNA of the CDR3: TGCGCCAGCAGCCTGGGGGGAAACTCCTACAATGAGCAGTTCTTC. The gene calls are TRBV5-1 and TRBJ2-1, with D possibly TRBD2 on 6 matching bases. The V and J ends lost 4 bases and 0 bases respectively, with 11 bases between them. The CDR3 length is 15 residues. Germline V gene data show CDR1 as SGHRS and CDR2 as YFSETQ.

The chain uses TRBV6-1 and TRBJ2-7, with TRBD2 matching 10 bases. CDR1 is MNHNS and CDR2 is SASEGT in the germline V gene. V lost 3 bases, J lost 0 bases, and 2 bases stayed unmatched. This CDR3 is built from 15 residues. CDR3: CASSDSGGNSYEQYF. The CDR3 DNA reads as TGTGCCAGCAGTGATAGCGGGGGGAACTCCTACGAGCAGTACTTC.

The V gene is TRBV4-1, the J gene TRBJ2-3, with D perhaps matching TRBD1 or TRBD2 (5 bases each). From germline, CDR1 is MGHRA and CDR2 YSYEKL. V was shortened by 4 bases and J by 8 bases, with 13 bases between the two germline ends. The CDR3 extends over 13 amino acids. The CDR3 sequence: CASSRWGPGTQYF. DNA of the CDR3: TGCGCCAGCAGCCGATGGGGACCCGGTACGCAGTATTTT.

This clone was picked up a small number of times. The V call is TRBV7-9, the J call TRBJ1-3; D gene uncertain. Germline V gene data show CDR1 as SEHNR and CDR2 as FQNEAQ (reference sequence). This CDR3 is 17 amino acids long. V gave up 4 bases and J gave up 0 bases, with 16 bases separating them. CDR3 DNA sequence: TGTGCCAGCAGCTCGGCCTCAGGACCGTTCTCTGGAAACACCATATATTTT. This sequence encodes CASSSASGPFSGNTIYF.

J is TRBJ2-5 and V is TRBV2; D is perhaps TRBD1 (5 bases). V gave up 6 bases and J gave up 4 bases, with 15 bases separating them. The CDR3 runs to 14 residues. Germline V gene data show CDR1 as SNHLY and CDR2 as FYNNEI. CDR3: CASRVGHSAETQYF. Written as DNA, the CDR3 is TGTGCCAGCAGGGTCGGACACTCGGCAGAGACCCAGTACTTC.

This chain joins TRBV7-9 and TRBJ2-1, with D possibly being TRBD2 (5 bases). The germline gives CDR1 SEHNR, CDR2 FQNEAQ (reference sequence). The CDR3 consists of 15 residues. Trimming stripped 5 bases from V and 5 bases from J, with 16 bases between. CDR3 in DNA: TGTGCCAGCAGCCCCCGGGATCCGAACGACAATGAGCAGTTCTTC. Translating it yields CASSPRDPNDNEQFF.

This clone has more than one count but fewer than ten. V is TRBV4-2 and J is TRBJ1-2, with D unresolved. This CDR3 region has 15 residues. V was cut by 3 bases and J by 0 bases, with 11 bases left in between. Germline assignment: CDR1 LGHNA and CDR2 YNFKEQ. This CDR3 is CASSHNTRTNYGYTF. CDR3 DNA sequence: TGTGCCAGCAGCCATAACACGCGAACTAACTATGGCTACACCTTC.

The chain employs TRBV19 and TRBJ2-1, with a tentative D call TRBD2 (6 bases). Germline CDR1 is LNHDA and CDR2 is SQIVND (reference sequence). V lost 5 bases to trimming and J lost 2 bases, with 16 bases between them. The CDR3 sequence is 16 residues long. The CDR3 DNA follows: TGTGCCAGTAGTGCCTCAGGGTGGGGGGCCTACAATGAGCAGTTCTTC. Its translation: CASSASGWGAYNEQFF.

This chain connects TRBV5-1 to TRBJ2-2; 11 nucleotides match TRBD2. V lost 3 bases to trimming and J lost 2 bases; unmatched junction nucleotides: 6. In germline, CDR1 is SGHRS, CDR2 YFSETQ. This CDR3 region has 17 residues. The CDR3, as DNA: TGCGCCAGCAGCTGGACTAGCGGGTCACCCAACACCGGGGAGCTGTTTTTT. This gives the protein CASSWTSGSPNTGELFF.

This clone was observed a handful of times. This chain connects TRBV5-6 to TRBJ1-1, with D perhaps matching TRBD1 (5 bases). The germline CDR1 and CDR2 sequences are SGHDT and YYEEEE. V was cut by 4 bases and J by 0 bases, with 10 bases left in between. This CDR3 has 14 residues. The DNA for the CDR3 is TGTGCCAGCAGCACCCGACAGTTGAACACTGAAGCTTTCTTT. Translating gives CASSTRQLNTEAFF.

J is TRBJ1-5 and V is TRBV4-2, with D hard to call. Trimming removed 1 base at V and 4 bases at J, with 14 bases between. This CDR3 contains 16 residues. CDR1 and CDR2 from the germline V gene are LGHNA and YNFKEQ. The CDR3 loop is CASSQGGIGINQPQHF. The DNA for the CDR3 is TGTGCCAGCAGCCAAGGAGGGATTGGTATTAATCAGCCCCAGCATTTT.

The CDR3 loop reads CASSLGGGGKNIQYF. The DNA for the CDR3 is TGTGCCAGCAGCTTAGGAGGGGGGGGTAAAAACATTCAGTACTTC. This rearrangement joins TRBV7-2 to TRBJ2-4; a possible D gene is TRBD2 (7 bases). The V and J ends lost 1 base and 4 bases respectively, with 11 bases between them. CDR1 and CDR2 from the germline V gene are SGHTA and FQGNSA. There are 15 residues in the CDR3.

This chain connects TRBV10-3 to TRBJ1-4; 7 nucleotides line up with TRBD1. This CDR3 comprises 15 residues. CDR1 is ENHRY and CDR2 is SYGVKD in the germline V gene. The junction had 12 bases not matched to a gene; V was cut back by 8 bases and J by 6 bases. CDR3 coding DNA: TGTGCCATCGCGGCCGATGACAGGGTGGATGAAAAACTGTTTTTT. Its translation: CAIAADDRVDEKLFF.

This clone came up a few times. The CDR3 DNA follows: TGCAGCGTTGAATGGAGAACTGAAGCTTTCTTT. Its protein is CSVEWRTEAFF. The chain uses TRBV29-1 and TRBJ1-1; unclear D gene. The CDR3 is made up of 11 amino acids. Trimming cost V 2 bases and J 5 bases, with 6 bases left between them. CDR1 SQVTM and CDR2 ANQGSEA come from the germline V gene.

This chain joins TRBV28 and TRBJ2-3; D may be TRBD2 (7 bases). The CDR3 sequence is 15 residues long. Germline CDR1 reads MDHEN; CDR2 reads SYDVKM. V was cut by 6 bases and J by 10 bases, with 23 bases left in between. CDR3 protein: CASSLGGTISGPQYF. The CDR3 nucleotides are TGTGCCAGCAGCCTAGGGGGGACTATCTCTGGCCCGCAGTATTTT.

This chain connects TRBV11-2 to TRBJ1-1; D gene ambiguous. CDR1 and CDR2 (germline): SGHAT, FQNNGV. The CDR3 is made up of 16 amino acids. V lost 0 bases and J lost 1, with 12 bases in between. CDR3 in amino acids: CASSLEMGRKNTEAFF. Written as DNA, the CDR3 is TGTGCCAGCAGCTTAGAGATGGGCAGGAAGAACACTGAAGCTTTCTTT.

CDR3 sequence reads: CASSFGTATGELFF. In DNA, the CDR3 is TGTGCCAGCAGTTTCGGGACAGCCACCGGGGAGCTGTTTTTT. The V call is TRBV28, the J call TRBJ2-2; 7 bases are a match to TRBD1. The CDR3 is 14 residues long. The junction had 2 bases not matched to a gene; V was cut back by 3 bases and J by 4 bases. The V gene's germline CDR1 is MDHEN and CDR2 SYDVKM. The full variable domain, its missing parts supplied by reference TRBV28 and TRBJ2-2, is DVKVTQSSRYLVKRTGEKVFLECVQDMDHENMFWYRQDPGLGLRLIYFSYDVKMKEKGDIPEGYSVSREKKERFSLILESASTNQTSMYLCASSFGTATGELFFGEGSRLTVL.

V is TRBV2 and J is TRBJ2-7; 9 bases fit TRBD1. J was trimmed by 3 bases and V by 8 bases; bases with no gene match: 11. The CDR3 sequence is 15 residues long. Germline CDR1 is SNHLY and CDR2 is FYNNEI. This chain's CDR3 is CASRQGQGLIYEQYF. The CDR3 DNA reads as TGTGCCAGCCGACAGGGACAGGGCCTCATCTACGAGCAGTACTTC.

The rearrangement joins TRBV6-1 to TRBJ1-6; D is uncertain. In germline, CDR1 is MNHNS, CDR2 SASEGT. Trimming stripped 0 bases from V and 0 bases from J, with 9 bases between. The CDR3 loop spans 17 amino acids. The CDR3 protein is CASSEAQWFSYNSPLHF. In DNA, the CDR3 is TGTGCCAGCAGTGAAGCACAGTGGTTCTCCTATAATTCACCCCTCCACTTT.

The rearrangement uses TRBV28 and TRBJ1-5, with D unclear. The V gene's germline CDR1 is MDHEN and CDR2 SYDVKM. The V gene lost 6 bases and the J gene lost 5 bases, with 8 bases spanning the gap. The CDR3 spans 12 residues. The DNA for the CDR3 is TGTGCCAGCAGGGGATCCTATCAGCCCCAGCATTTT. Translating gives CASRGSYQPQHF.

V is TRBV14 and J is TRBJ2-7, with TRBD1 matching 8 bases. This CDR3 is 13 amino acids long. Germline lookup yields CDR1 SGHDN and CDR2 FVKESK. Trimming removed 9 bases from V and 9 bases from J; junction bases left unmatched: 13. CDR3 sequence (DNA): TGTGCCAGAGGGAGGTTGGACAGGGAGCGGCAGTACTTC. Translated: CARGRLDRERQYF.

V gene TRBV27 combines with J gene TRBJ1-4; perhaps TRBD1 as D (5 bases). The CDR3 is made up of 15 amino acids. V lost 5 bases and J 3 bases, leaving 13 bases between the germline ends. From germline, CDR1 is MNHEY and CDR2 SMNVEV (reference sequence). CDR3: CASSNNRLANEKLFF. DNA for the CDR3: TGTGCCAGCAGTAATAACAGGCTAGCTAATGAAAAACTGTTTTTT.

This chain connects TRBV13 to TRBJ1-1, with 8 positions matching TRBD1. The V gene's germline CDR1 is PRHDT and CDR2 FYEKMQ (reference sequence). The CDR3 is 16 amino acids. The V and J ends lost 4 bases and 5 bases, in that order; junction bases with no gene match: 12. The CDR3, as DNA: TGTGCCAGCAGCTCAGGGGGCGCGGCCTTGGTTACTGAAGCTTTCTTT. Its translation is CASSSGGAALVTEAFF.

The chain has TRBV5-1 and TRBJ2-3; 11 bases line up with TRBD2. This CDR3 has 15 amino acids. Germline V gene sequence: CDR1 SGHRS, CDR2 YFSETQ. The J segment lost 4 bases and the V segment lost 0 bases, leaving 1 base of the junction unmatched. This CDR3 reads CASSLETSGADTQYF. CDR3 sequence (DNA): TGCGCCAGCAGCTTGGAGACTAGCGGGGCAGATACGCAGTATTTT.